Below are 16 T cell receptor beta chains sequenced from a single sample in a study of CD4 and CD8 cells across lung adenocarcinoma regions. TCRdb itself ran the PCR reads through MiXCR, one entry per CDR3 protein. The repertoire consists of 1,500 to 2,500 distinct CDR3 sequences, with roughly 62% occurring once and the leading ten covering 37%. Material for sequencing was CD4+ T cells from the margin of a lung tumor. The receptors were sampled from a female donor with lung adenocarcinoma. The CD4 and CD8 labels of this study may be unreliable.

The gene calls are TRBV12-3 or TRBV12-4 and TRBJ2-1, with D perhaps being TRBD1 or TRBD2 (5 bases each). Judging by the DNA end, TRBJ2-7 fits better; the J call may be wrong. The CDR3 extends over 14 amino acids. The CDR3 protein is CASSLERDVGEQYF. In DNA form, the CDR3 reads TGTGCCAGCAGTTTAGAAAGGGACGTGGGCGAGCAGTACTTC.

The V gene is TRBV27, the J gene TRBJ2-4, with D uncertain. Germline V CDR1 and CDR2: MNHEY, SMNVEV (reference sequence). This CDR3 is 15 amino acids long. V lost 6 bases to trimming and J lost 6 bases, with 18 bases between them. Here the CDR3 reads CASRRTELASNIQYF. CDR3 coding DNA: TGTGCCAGCAGGCGGACCGAATTAGCCTCAAACATTCAGTACTTC.

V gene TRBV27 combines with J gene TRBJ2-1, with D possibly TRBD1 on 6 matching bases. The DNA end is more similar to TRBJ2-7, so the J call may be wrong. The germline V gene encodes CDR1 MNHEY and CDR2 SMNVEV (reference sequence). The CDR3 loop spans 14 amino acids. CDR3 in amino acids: CASSFGRGYYEQYF. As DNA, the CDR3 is TGTGCCAGCAGTTTTGGTAGGGGGTACTACGAGCAGTACTTC.

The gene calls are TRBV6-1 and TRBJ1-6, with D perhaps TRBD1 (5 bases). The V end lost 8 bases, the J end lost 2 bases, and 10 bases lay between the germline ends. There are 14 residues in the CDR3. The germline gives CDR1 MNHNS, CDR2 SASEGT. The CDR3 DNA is TGTGCCAGCGGGGCAGGGCCCTATAATTCACCCCTCCACTTT. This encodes CASGAGPYNSPLHF.

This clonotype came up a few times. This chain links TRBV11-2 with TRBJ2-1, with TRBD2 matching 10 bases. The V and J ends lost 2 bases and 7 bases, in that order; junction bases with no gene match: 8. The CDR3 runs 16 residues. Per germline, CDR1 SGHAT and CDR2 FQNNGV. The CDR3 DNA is TGTGCCAGCAGCTTAAGCCTAGCGGGAGCGACTAATGAGCAGTTCTTC. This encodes CASSLSLAGATNEQFF.

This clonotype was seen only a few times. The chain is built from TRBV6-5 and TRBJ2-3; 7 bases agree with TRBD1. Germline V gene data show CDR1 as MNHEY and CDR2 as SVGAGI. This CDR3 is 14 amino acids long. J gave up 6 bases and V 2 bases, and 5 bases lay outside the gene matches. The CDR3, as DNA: TGTGCCAGCAGTTACGGAACAGGGGAGGATACGCAGTATTTT. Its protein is CASSYGTGEDTQYF.

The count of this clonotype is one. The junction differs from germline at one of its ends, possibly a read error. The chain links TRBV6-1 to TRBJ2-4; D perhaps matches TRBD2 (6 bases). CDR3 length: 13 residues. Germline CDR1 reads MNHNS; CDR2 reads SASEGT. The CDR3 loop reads CATGLLAKDIQYF. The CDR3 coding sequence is TGTGCCACGGGACTGCTAGCAAAAGACATTCAGTACTTT.

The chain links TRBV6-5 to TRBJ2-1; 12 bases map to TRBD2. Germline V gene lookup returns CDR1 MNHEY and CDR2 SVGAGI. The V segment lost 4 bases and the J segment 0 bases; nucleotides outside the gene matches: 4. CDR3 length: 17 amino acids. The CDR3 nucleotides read TGTGCCAGCAGTTTCTGGACTAGCGGGGACTCCTACAATGAGCAGTTCTTC. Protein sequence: CASSFWTSGDSYNEQFF.

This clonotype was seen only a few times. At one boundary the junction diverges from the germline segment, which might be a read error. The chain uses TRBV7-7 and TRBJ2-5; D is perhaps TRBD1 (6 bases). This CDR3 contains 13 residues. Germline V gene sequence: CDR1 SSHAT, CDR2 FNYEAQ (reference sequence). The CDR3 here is CASTHGTLETQYF. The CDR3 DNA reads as TGTGCTAGCACCCACGGGACACTGGAGACCCAGTACTTC.

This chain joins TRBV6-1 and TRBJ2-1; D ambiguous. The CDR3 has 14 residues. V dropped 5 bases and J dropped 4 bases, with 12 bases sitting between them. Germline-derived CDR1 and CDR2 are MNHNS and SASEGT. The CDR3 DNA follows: TGTGCCAGCAGTCCAAGGACGGTTTACAATGAGCAGTTCTTC. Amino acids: CASSPRTVYNEQFF.

The CDR3 coding sequence is TGCGCCAGCAGTGATTTCCCAAACCAGGGGATCCAAGAGACCCAGTACTTC. Translated, it gives CASSDFPNQGIQETQYF. The chain couples TRBV10-1 to TRBJ2-5; TRBD1 is a possible D gene (6 bases). V lost 3 bases, J lost 1 base, and 18 bases lay in between. The CDR3 is made up of 17 amino acids. Germline CDR1 reads WNHNN; CDR2 reads SYGVQD (reference sequence).

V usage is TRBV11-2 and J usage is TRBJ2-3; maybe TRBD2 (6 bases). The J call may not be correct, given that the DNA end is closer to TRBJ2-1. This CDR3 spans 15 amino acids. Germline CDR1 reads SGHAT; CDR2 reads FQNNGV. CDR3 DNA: TGTGCCAGCAGCTTATGGGGCGGGGATGAGAATGAGCAGTTCTTC. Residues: CASSLWGGDENEQFF.

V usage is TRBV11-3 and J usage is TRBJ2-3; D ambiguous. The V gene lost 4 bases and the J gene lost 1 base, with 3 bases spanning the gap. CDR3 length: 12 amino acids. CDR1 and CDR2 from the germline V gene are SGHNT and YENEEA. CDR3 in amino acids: CASSSGTDTQYF. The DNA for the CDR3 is TGTGCCAGCAGCTCGGGCACAGATACGCAGTATTTT.

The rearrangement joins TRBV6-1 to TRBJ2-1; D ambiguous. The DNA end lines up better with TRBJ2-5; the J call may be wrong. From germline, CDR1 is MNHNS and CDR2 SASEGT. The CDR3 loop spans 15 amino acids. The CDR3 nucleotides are TGTGCCAGCGAGAAACAGCTTTGGTACCAAGAGACCCAGTACTTC. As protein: CASEKQLWYQETQYF.

The CDR3 DNA sequence: TGTGCCAGCAGGAAAGGACTAGCGGGGAACAATGAGCAGTACTTC. Translation: CASRKGLAGNNEQYF. The rearrangement joins TRBV7-2 to TRBJ2-5, with 12 bases aligning to TRBD2. Germline CDR1 reads SGHTA; CDR2 reads FQGNSA. CDR3 length: 15 residues. Germline trimming cut 6 bases from V and 11 bases from J; bases unmatched to any gene: 13.

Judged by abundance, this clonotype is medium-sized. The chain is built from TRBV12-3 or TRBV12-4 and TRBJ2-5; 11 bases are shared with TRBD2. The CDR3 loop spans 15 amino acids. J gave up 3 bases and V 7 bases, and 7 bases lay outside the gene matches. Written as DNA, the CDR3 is TGTGCCAGCAAAGTAAATAGCGGGAGGGAAGAGACCCAGTACTTC. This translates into CASKVNSGREETQYF.